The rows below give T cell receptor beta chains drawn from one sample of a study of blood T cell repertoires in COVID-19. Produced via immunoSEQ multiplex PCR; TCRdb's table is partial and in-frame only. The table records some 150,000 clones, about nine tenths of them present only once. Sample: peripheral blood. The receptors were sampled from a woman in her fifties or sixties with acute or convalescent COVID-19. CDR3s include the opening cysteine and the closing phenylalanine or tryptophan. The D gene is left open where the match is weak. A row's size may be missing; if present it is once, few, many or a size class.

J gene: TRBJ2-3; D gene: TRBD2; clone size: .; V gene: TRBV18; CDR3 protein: CASSAGTSGRDDTQYF; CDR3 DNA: TGTGCCAGCTCGGCCGGGACTAGCGGGAGAGATGATACGCAGTATTTT
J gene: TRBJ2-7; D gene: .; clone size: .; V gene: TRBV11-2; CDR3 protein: CASSPDGLSSYEQYF; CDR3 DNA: TGTGCCAGCAGCCCGGACGGACTAAGCTCCTACGAGCAGTACTTC
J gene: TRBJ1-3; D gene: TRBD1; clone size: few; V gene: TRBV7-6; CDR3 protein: CASSRTGGTGNTIYF; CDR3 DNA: TGTGCCAGCAGCCGGACAGGGGGAACTGGAAACACCATATATTTT
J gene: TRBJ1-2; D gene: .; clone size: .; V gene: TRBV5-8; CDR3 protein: CASSLRGYGYTF; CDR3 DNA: TGTGCCAGCAGCTTAAGGGGCTATGGCTACACCTTC
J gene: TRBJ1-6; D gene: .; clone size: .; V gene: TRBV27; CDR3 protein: CASRARGGEGSPLHF; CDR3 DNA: TGTGCCAGCAGGGCAAGGGGGGGGGAGGGTTCACCCCTCCACTTT
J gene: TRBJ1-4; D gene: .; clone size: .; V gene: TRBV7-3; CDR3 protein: CASSPGGAGGEKLFF; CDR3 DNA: TGTGCCAGCAGCCCGGGGGGCGCCGGAGGGGAAAAACTGTTTTTT
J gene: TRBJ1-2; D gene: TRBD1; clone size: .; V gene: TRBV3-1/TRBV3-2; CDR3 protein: CASSPGQGNYGYTF; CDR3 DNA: TGTGCCAGCTCACCGGGACAGGGAAACTATGGCTACACCTTC
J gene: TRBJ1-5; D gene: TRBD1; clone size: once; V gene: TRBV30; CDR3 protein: CAWSLQGGWQPQHF; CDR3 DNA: TGTGCCTGGAGTCTTCAGGGGGGCTGGCAGCCCCAGCATTTT
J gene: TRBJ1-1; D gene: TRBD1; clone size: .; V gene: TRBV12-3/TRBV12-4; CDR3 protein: CASSAGQGAEAFF; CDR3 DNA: TGTGCCAGCAGTGCGGGACAGGGGGCTGAAGCTTTCTTT
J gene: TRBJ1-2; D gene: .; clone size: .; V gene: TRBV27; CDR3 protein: CASSYREGLYGYTF; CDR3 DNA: TGTGCCAGCAGTTACAGGGAAGGGCTCTATGGCTACACCTTC
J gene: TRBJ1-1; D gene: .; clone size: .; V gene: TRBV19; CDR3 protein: CASSIDPGDTEAFF; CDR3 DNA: TGTGCCAGTAGTATAGACCCGGGGGACACTGAAGCTTTCTTT
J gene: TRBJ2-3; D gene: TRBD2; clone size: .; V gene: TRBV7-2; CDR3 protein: CASSQRLAGSTDTQYF; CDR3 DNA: TGTGCCAGCAGCCAGCGGCTAGCGGGAAGCACAGATACGCAGTATTTT
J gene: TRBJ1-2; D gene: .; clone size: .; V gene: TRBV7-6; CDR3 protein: CASSPRAGAGGYGYTF; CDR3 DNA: TGTGCCAGCAGCCCTAGAGCTGGCGCAGGAGGCTATGGCTACACCTTC
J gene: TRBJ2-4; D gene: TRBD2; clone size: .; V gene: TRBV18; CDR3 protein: CASSPGLVSAKNIQYF; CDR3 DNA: TGTGCCAGCTCACCAGGACTAGTATCGGCCAAAAACATTCAGTACTTC
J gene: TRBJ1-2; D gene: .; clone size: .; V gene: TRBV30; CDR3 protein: CAWSPYGYTF; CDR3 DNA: TGTGCCTGGAGTCCTTATGGCTACACCTTC
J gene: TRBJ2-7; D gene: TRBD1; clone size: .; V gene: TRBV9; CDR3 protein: CASSVDPGGILYEQYF; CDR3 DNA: TGTGCCAGCAGCGTAGACCCAGGGGGAATCCTATACGAGCAGTACTTC
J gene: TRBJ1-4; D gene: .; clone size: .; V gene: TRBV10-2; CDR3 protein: CASSETGWDEKLFF; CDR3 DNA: TGCGCCAGCAGTGAGACAGGGTGGGATGAAAAACTGTTTTTT
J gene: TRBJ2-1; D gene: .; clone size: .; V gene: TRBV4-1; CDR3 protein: CASSSTIGNEQFF; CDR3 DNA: TGCGCCAGCAGCTCGACTATTGGCAATGAGCAGTTCTTC
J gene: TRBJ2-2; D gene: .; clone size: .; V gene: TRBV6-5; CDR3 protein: CASNKAGTRGELFF; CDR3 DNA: TGTGCCAGCAACAAAGCGGGTACACGCGGGGAGCTGTTTTTT
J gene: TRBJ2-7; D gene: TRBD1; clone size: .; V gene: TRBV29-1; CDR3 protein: CSVQDRGVSYEQYF; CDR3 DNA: TGCAGCGTCCAGGACAGGGGGGTCTCCTACGAGCAGTACTTC
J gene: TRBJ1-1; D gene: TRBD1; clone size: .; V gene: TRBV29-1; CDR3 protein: CSVAPGGWNTEAFF; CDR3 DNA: TGCAGCGTTGCCCCAGGGGGCTGGAACACTGAAGCTTTCTTT
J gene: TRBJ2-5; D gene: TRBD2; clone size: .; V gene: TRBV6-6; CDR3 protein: CASLISSGGEETQYF; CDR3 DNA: TGTGCCAGCCTCATATCAAGCGGGGGAGAAGAGACCCAGTACTTC
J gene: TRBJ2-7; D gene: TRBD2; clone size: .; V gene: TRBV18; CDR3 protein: CASSPDPFTSGGYYEQYF; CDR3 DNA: TGTGCCAGCTCTCCAGACCCCTTCACTAGCGGAGGCTACTACGAGCAGTACTTC
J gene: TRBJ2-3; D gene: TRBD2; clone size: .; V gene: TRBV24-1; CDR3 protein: CATSDPEVAGGTTDTQYF; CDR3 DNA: TGTGCCACCAGTGATCCCGAGGTAGCGGGGGGGACCACAGATACGCAGTATTTT
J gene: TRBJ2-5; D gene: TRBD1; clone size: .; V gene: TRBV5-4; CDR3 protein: CASSFVGQGETQYF; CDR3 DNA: TGTGCCAGCAGCTTTGTGGGACAGGGTGAGACCCAGTACTTC
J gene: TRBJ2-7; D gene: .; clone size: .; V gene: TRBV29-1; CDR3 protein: CSVGDTASYEQYF; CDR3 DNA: TGCAGCGTGGGGGACACGGCCTCCTACGAGCAGTACTTC
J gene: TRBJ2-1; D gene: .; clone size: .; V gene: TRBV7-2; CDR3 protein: CASSFRGNEQFF; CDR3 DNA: TGTGCCAGCAGCTTTAGGGGCAATGAGCAGTTCTTC
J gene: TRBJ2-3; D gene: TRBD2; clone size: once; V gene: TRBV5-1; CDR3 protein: CASSLELAMADTQYF; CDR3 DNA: TGCGCCAGCAGCTTGGAACTAGCGATGGCAGATACGCAGTATTTT
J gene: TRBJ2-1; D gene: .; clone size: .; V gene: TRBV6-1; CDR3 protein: CASSDRGPTNYNEQFF; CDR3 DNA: TGTGCCAGCAGTGACAGGGGCCCCACGAATTACAATGAGCAGTTCTTC
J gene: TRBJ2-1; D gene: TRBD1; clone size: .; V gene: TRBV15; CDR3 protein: CATSAKMGTGHEQFF; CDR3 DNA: TGTGCCACCAGCGCTAAGATGGGGACAGGGCATGAGCAGTTCTTC
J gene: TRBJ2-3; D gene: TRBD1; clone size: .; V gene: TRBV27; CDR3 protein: CASSLLDRGTDTQYF; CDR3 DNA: TGTGCCAGCAGTTTATTGGACAGGGGGACAGATACGCAGTATTTT
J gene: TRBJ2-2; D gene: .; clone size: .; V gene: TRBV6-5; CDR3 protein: CASSYSGRGRGGELFF; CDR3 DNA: TGTGCCAGCAGTTACTCGGGCAGGGGAAGGGGCGGGGAGCTGTTTTTT
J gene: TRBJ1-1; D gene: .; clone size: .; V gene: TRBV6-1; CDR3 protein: CASSGPYTLAGNTEAFF; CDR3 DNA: TGTGCCAGCAGTGGCCCCTACACCTTGGCAGGCAACACTGAAGCTTTCTTT
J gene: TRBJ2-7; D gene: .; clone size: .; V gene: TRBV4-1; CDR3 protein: CASSQVGAPAYEQYF; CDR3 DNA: TGCGCCAGCAGCCAAGTCGGAGCCCCCGCCTACGAGCAGTACTTC
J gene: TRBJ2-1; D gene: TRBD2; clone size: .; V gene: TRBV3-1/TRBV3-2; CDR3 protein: CASSNSGGDEQFF; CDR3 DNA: TGTGCCAGCAGTAATAGCGGGGGGGATGAGCAGTTCTTC